This T cell receptor (beta chain) is drawn from a study of cytomegalovirus exposure and HLA in healthy donors. As regards this clone: Its antigen is not identified.

The PCR used 60 Vbeta and 13 Jbeta primers. Sequencing was performed with immunoSEQ multiplex PCR; in TCRdb, only in-frame clones are kept and a portion is missing. The table lists 90,000 to 150,000 clones, roughly 60% of them singletons. Whole-study results and caveats: Earlier findings revealed that most TCR beta V segments proved productive either about 87% or about 30% of the time.

Sample: PBMCs. The sequence was obtained from a man between 35 and 55 years old in good health and CMV-seropositive.

The CDR3 here is CASSVAPLREGFEQFF. The CDR3 nucleotides read TGTGCCAGCAGCGTAGCTCCCCTGCGGGAGGGGTTTGAGCAGTTCTTC. The rearrangement joins TRBV9 to TRBJ2-1, with TRBD2 matching 9 bases. CDR1 is SGDLS, CDR2 YYNGEE, per germline. Trimming cost V 0 bases and J 9 bases; bases outside gene matches: 10. The length of the CDR3 is 16 residues.